Following are 21 T cell receptor beta chains from one sample sequenced in a study of spatial heterogeneity in lung cancer. TCRdb re-derived calls from the 5' RACE reads in MiXCR, one entry per CDR3 protein. The sample consists of tens of thousands of distinct CDR3 sequences, 15% to 20% of them appearing once. Stated time point: blood at routine non-recurrence follow-up after resection. Sample: PBMCs, taken at follow-up. The origin of the receptors is a male donor with early-stage non-small cell lung cancer.

This clonotype was counted only a few times. The rearrangement uses TRBV7-9 and TRBJ1-1, with 11 bases fitting TRBD1. V trimming: 4 bases; J trimming: 4 bases; junction bases outside the gene matches: 8. The CDR3 is 16 residues long. Germline loops: CDR1 SEHNR, CDR2 FQNEAQ (reference sequence). CDR3 protein: CASSYGQGAWGTEAFF. The DNA for the CDR3 is TGTGCCAGCAGCTACGGACAGGGGGCTTGGGGCACTGAAGCTTTCTTT.

This sequence joins TRBV18 and TRBJ1-2; tentatively, D is TRBD1 (6 bases). Germline CDR1 reads KGHSH; CDR2 reads LQKENI. The CDR3 length is 17 residues. Trimming cost V 4 bases and J 3 bases, with 21 bases left between them. DNA for the CDR3: TGTGCCAGCTCACTGACAAGTAACCGGGACACCGACTATGGCTACACCTTC. It encodes CASSLTSNRDTDYGYTF.

V gene TRBV2 combines with J gene TRBJ2-7; D not certain. CDR3 size: 15 residues. Germline V CDR1 and CDR2: SNHLY, FYNNEI. Trimming stripped 2 bases from V and 2 bases from J, with 13 bases between. The CDR3 DNA follows: TGTGCCAGCAGTGAATTCGGAAGCCAAGCCTACGAGCAGTACTTC. Its protein product is CASSEFGSQAYEQYF.

V and J are TRBV4-3 and TRBJ1-4; the D gene is possibly TRBD1 (5 bases). CDR1 and CDR2 (germline): LGHNA, YSLEER. The CDR3 contains 15 residues. The V and J ends lost 4 bases and 2 bases respectively, with 11 bases between them. CDR3 in amino acids: CASSLEQATNEKLFF. CDR3 sequence (DNA): TGCGCCAGCAGCCTCGAACAGGCTACTAATGAAAAACTGTTTTTT.

The J gene is TRBJ1-3, the V gene TRBV12-3 or TRBV12-4, with TRBD1 matching over 9 bases. V shed 6 bases and J 6 bases; nucleotides not matched to a gene: 9. The CDR3 runs 15 residues. CDR3 DNA: TGTGCCAGCAGCAAGGACAGGGGCTGGGAAAACACCATATATTTT. Translated, it gives CASSKDRGWENTIYF.

This chain uses TRBV28 with TRBJ1-4; D might be TRBD1 (5 bases). CDR1 is MDHEN, CDR2 SYDVKM, per germline. The CDR3 consists of 15 residues. The V gene lost 7 bases and the J gene lost 0 bases, with 12 bases spanning the gap. The CDR3 reads CASTPGGATNEKLFF. Written as DNA, the CDR3 is TGTGCCAGCACCCCTGGGGGGGCAACTAATGAAAAACTGTTTTTT.

The chain is built from TRBV20-1 and TRBJ2-7; 8 bases agree with TRBD1. Germline CDR1 DFQATT, CDR2 SNEGSKA (reference sequence). The CDR3 is made up of 15 amino acids. V lost 6 bases and J lost 1; bases outside the gene matches: 11. The CDR3 DNA is TGCAGTGCCCTGAGCCCCGGGACAGGTTCCTACGAGCAGTACTTC. Its protein is CSALSPGTGSYEQYF.

This clonotype was detected a few times. The chain recombines TRBV3-1 with TRBJ2-1; perhaps D is TRBD1 or TRBD2 (5 bases each). V lost 0 bases to trimming and J lost 11 bases, with 8 bases between them. Germline CDR1 LGHDT, CDR2 YNNKEL (reference sequence). The CDR3 has 12 amino acids. CDR3 region: CASSQEGTKQFF. For the CDR3, the DNA is TGTGCCAGCAGCCAAGAAGGGACCAAGCAGTTCTTC.

This clonotype was counted many times. V gene TRBV18 combines with J gene TRBJ2-2; D call uncertain. Germline values: CDR1 KGHSH, CDR2 LQKENI. The V end lost 1 base, the J end lost 2 bases, and 2 bases lay between the germline ends. The CDR3 totals 13 residues. The CDR3 here is CASSPRNTGELFF. CDR3 nucleotide sequence: TGTGCCAGCTCACCACGTAACACCGGGGAGCTGTTTTTT.

This clonotype was seen only a few times. The rearrangement joins TRBV10-1 to TRBJ1-4, with D unclear. The CDR3 covers 12 residues. Germline V lookup: CDR1 WNHNN, CDR2 SYGVQD (reference sequence). V lost 0 bases and J lost 8, with 4 bases in between. The CDR3 DNA reads as TGCGCCAGCAGTGAGTCGAGAGAAAAACTGTTTTTT. Translated, it gives CASSESREKLFF.

This chain's CDR3 is CASSPGRGQLAWEQYF. CDR3 nucleotides: TGTGCCAGCAGCCCCGGTAGGGGACAACTTGCTTGGGAGCAGTACTTC. The chain joins TRBV7-8 to TRBJ2-7; possibly TRBD1 for D (6 bases). Germline assignment: CDR1 SGHVS and CDR2 FQNEAQ. This CDR3 spans 16 amino acids. V was trimmed by 5 bases and J by 7 bases, leaving 24 bases between them. Looking up the rest from reference TRBV7-8 and TRBJ2-7 gives the full variable domain: GAGVSQSPRYKVAKRGQDVALRCDPISGHVSLFWYQQALGQGPEFLTYFQNEAQLDKSGLPSDRFFAERPEGSVSTLKIQRTQQEDSAVYLCASSPGRGQLAWEQYFGPGTRLTVT.

This clonotype occurred a few times. The chain has TRBV9 and TRBJ1-3; a weak D match, TRBD1 (5 bases). Germline V gene sequence: CDR1 SGDLS, CDR2 YYNGEE. The CDR3 is made up of 17 amino acids. V dropped 0 bases and J dropped 2 bases, with 15 bases sitting between them. The chain's CDR3 is CASSVVDSGTAGNTIYF. As DNA, the CDR3 is TGTGCCAGCAGCGTAGTTGATAGTGGGACCGCTGGAAACACCATATATTTT.

This clonotype was seen many times. The chain combines TRBV12-5 with TRBJ2-5; TRBD2 matches 7 bases. Germline CDR1 and CDR2: LGHNT and FRNRAP. The CDR3 loop spans 15 amino acids. The J segment lost 5 bases and the V segment lost 5 bases, leaving 11 bases of the junction unmatched. The CDR3 protein is CASGPRDAGRETQYF. Here the CDR3 DNA reads TGTGCTAGTGGTCCCCGGGACGCCGGGAGGGAGACCCAGTACTTC.

The V call is TRBV29-1, the J call TRBJ1-1; a possible D gene is TRBD1 (6 bases). The CDR3 loop spans 13 amino acids. Germline values: CDR1 SQVTM, CDR2 ANQGSEA. V lost 4 bases to trimming and J lost 0 bases, with 9 bases between them. Here the CDR3 DNA reads TGCAGCGTTGTGAGACAGGTGAACACTGAAGCTTTCTTT. This gives the protein CSVVRQVNTEAFF.

The CDR3 reads CASSPLGLPNYYEQYF. The CDR3 nucleotides are TGTGCCAGCAGCCCCCTGGGACTGCCCAACTACTACGAGCAGTACTTC. The chain joins TRBV14 to TRBJ2-7, with a possible D match to TRBD2 (6 bases). Germline CDR1 is SGHDN and CDR2 is FVKESK. The CDR3 runs 16 residues. V was clipped by 4 bases and J by 3 bases, with 19 bases between them.

This clonotype was detected only a few times. This chain joins TRBV5-1 and TRBJ1-4, with D maybe TRBD1 (5 bases). The germline V and J ends were trimmed by 7 bases and 7 bases, with 20 bases remaining between them. CDR3 length: 15 residues. Looked up from germline, CDR1 is SGHRS and CDR2 is YFSETQ. This CDR3 is CASGFDGGFGEKLFF. DNA of the CDR3: TGCGCCAGCGGGTTTGACGGGGGGTTCGGTGAAAAACTGTTTTTT.

This clonotype appeared a few times. This chain joins TRBV5-1 and TRBJ2-4; D is undetermined. CDR3 length: 13 amino acids. CDR1 SGHRS and CDR2 YFSETQ come from the germline V gene. Trimming removed 4 bases from V and 5 bases from J, with 10 bases in between. CDR3 protein: CASSPSRENIQYF. CDR3 nucleotide sequence: TGCGCCAGCAGCCCGTCCCGGGAAAACATTCAGTACTTC.

About this clonotype: A much larger clone differs from this one at a single base, so this may be a read error. The J gene is TRBJ1-5, the V gene TRBV12-3 or TRBV12-4, with D uncertain. The CDR3 extends over 13 amino acids. V was trimmed by 2 bases and J by 6 bases, leaving 8 bases between them. The CDR3, as DNA: TGTGCCAGCAGTTTAATTGAATCTCAGCCCCAGCATTTT. As protein: CASSLIESQPQHF.

The gene calls are TRBV20-1 and TRBJ2-3, with D hard to call. Per the germline V gene, CDR1 is DFQATT and CDR2 is SNEGSKA (reference sequence). Trimming took 2 bases from V and 4 from J, leaving 16 bases between them. The CDR3 has 15 residues. The CDR3 region has the DNA TGCAGTGCTAGACTCGGCGGTGGGTCATCAGATACGCAGTATTTT. Translated: CSARLGGGSSDTQYF.

This chain connects TRBV14 to TRBJ1-2; D remains unclear. CDR3 length: 13 residues. Germline CDR1 and CDR2: SGHDN and FVKESK. V was shortened by 3 bases and J by 5 bases, with 10 bases between the two germline ends. This CDR3 is CASSHNWDYGYTF. CDR3 DNA: TGTGCCAGCAGCCACAATTGGGATTATGGCTACACCTTC.

The chain combines TRBV4-3 with TRBJ1-3; possibly TRBD1 for D (5 bases). CDR1 LGHNA and CDR2 YSLEER come from the germline V gene. The length of the CDR3 is 16 residues. The germline V and J ends were trimmed by 1 base and 0 bases, with 10 bases remaining between them. CDR3 sequence reads: CASSQVRGDSGNTIYF. CDR3 bases: TGCGCCAGCAGCCAAGTGAGGGGAGACTCTGGAAACACCATATATTTT.